The rows below give T cell receptor beta chains drawn from one sample of a study of T cell responses to AZD1222 COVID-19 vaccine. TCRdb's table, derived via immunoSEQ multiplex PCR, lists solely in-frame clones and lacks some. The top ten hold under 2% of the sample, which has more than 100,000 clones, 75% to 95% seen once. The sequencing here drew on peripheral blood, taken 28 days after the second AZD1222 dose. These TCRs come from an adult who received the AZD1222 COVID-19 vaccine. CDR3s include the opening cysteine and the closing phenylalanine or tryptophan.

v_gene | len | CDR3aa
TRBV30 | 13 | CAWRATGGYGYTF
TRBV19 | 13 | CASSQSSYNEQFF
TRBV23-1 | 15 | CASSHLQLWSEKLFF
TRBV2 | 20 | CASRPLGTGGEVRKNTEAFF
TRBV19 | 16 | CASSIPGLGVSTEAFF
TRBV4-2 | 16 | CASSHPDRSVTGELFF
TRBV2 | 15 | CASSFQLGGGTEAFF
TRBV4-3 | 17 | CASSQDWASGRPDTQYF
TRBV20-1 | 16 | CSASSPGTGGGDEQFF
TRBV6-5 | 15 | CASSYVGGPITEAFF
TRBV5-5 | 15 | CASSLAVQGADGYTF
TRBV6-6 | 13 | CASSPSLNYGYTF
TRBV30 | 14 | CAWSVAVMTDTQYF
TRBV7-2 | 11 | CASSFAFEAFF
TRBV10-3 | 14 | CAISGPGTPYGYTF
TRBV12-3/TRBV12-4 | 13 | CASRGQGATEAFF
TRBV12-3/TRBV12-4 | 12 | CASSLAGREAFF
TRBV29-1 | 15 | CSVDKSGASTDTQYF
TRBV19 | 15 | CASSPTGGILGEQYF
TRBV4-1 | 16 | CASSQRPQVGNTEAFF
TRBV6-5 | 16 | CASSYTSGGPTGELFF
TRBV7-8 | 15 | CASSLVGGWNTEAFF
TRBV5-1 | 11 | CASSSHQPQHF
TRBV4-1 | 16 | CASSQVDLISTDTQYF
TRBV15 | 15 | CATSSDTGWRTEAFF
TRBV21-1 | 12 | CARQGQRNTIYF
TRBV7-8 | 15 | CASSLGAFEWAPQHF
TRBV5-1 | 14 | CASSYQQGSGEQYF
TRBV19 | 13 | CASTPTGYSGYTF
TRBV11-2 | 18 | CASSLVGTSGRAYNEQFF
TRBV30 | 15 | CAWSGTSGGADTQYF
TRBV4-3 | 16 | CASSQVFRAGAYGYTF
TRBV7-2 | 15 | CASSSASGGNQPQHF
TRBV11-1 | 14 | CASSFGGGGQPQHF
TRBV18 | 13 | CASSPNSQETQYF
TRBV4-3 | 12 | CASSRTYNEQFF
TRBV4-1 | 16 | CASSQEAGLNNSPLHF
TRBV5-4 | 13 | CASSLDRVYGYTF
TRBV30 | 12 | CAWRGNSYEQYF
TRBV7-2 | 15 | CASSYGQGSRNEQFF